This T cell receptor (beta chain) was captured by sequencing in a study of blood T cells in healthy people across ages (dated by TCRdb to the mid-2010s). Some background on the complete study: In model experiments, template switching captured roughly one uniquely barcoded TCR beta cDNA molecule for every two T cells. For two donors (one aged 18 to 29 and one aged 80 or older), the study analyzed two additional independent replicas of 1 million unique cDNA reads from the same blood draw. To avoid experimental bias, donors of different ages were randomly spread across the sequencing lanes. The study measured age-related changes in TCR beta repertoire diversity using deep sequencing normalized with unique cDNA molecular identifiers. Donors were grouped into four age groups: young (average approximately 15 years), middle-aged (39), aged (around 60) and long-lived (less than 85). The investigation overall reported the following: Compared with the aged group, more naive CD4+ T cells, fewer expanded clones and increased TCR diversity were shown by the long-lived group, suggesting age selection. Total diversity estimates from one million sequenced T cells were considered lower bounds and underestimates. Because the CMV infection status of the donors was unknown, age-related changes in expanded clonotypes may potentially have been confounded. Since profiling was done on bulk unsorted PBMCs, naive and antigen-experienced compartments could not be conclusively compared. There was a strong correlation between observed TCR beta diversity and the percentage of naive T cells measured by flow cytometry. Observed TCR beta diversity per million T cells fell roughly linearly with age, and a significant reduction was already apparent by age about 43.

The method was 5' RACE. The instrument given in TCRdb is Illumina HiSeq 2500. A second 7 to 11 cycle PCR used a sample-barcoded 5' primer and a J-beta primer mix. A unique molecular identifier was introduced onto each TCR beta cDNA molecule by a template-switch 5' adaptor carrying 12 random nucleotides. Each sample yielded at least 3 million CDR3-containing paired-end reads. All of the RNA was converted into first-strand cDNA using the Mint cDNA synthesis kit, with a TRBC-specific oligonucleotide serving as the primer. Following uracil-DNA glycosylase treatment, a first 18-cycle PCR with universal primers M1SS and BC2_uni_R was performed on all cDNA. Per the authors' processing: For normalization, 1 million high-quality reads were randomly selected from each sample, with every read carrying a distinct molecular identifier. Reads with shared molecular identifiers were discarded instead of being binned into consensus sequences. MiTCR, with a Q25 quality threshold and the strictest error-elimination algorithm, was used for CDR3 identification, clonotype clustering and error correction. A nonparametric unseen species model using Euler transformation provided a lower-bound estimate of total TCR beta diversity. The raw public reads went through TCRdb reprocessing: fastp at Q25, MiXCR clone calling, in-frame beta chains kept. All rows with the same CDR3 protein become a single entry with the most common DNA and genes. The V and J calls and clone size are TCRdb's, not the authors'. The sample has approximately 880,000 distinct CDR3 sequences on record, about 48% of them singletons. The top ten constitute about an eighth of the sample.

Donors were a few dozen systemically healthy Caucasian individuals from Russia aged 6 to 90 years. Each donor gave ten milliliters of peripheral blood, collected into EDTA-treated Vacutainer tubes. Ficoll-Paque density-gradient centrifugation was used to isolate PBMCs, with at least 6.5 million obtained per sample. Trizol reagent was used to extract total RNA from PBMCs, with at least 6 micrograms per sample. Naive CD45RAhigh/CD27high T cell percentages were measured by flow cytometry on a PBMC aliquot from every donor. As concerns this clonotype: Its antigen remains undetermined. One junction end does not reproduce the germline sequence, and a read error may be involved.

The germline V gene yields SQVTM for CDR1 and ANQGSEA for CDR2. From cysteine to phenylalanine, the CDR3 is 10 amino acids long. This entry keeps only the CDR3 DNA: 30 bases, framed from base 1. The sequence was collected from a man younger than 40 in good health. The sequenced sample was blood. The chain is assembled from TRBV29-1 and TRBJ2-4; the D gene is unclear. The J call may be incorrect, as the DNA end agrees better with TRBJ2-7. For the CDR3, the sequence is CNVLVYEQYF. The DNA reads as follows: TGCAACGTTCTCGTGTACGAGCAGTACTTC.